These 29 T cell receptor beta chains share one sample of origin, sequenced in a study of T cell responses to AZD1222 COVID-19 vaccine. Measured with immunoSEQ multiplex PCR; TCRdb has only the in-frame clones, and not every one. Among roughly 76,000 clones, about 88% were seen once, and the ten largest hold 9.5% to 13%. Sequenced material: peripheral blood, taken on day 0 of AZD1222 vaccination. The receptors were sampled from an adult in good health.

The sample holds one count of this clone. The chain employs TRBV29-1 and TRBJ2-5; 12 nucleotides match TRBD2. Germline CDR1 is SQVTM and CDR2 is ANQGSEA. There are 13 residues in the CDR3. The ends lost 6 bases at V and 4 bases at J; junction bases unmatched: 3. CDR3 region: CSVGLAGGETQYF. The CDR3, as DNA: TGCAGCGTGGGACTAGCGGGTGGAGAGACCCAGTACTTC.

The chain recombines TRBV7-9 with TRBJ2-5; 11 nucleotides match TRBD2. Germline loops: CDR1 SEHNR, CDR2 FQNEAQ (reference sequence). Losses at the gene ends were 3 bases for V and 6 bases for J; bases not matched to a gene: 9. CDR3 size: 16 residues. This CDR3 is CASSFLTSGSTKTQYF. As DNA, the CDR3 is TGTGCCAGCAGCTTCCTAACTAGCGGGAGTACAAAGACCCAGTACTTC.

This chain joins TRBV7-9 and TRBJ2-2, with D tentatively TRBD2 (5 bases). CDR1 and CDR2 from the germline V gene are SEHNR and FQNEAQ (reference sequence). V was clipped by 3 bases and J by 6 bases, with 5 bases between them. CDR3 length: 12 residues. The CDR3 is CASSLEAGELFF. CDR3 DNA: TGTGCCAGCAGCTTGGAGGCCGGGGAGCTGTTTTTT.

This clone occurred once. The CDR3 region is CAWNLDTDTQYF. The CDR3 nucleotides are TGTGCCTGGAATTTGGATACAGATACGCAGTATTTT. The chain combines TRBV30 with TRBJ2-3; D is undetermined. Per the germline V gene, CDR1 is GTSNPN and CDR2 is SVGIG (reference sequence). The ends were cut back, 4 bases at V and 3 bases at J, with 8 bases in the middle. This CDR3 spans 12 amino acids.

The chain carries TRBV9 and TRBJ2-1, with TRBD2 identical over 10 bases. The CDR3 runs 16 residues. Unmatched junction bases numbered 4, after V lost 0 bases and J lost 4 bases. CDR1 and CDR2 (germline): SGDLS, YYNGEE. The CDR3 loop is CASSVGTSGLYNEQFF. As DNA, the CDR3 is TGTGCCAGCAGCGTAGGGACTAGCGGACTGTACAATGAGCAGTTCTTC. The variable domain in full, with the rest retrieved from reference TRBV9 and TRBJ2-1, is DSGVTQTPKHLITATGQRVTLRCSPRSGDLSVYWYQQSLDQGLQFLIQYYNGEERAKGNILERFSAQQFPDLHSELNLSSLELGDSALYFCASSVGTSGLYNEQFFGPGTRLTVL.

V gene TRBV10-3 combines with J gene TRBJ2-3; D possibly uses TRBD1 or TRBD2 (5 bases each). CDR3 length: 14 amino acids. Germline V gene lookup returns CDR1 ENHRY and CDR2 SYGVKD. V was trimmed by 6 bases and J by 4 bases, leaving 14 bases between them. In nucleotides, the CDR3 is TGTGCCATCAGATTGAACGGGGCTGCAGATACGCAGTATTTT. This translates into CAIRLNGAADTQYF.

This clone has a handful of counts. V gene TRBV19 combines with J gene TRBJ1-2; perhaps TRBD1 as D (6 bases). The CDR3 length is 15 residues. The V gene's germline CDR1 is LNHDA and CDR2 SQIVND (reference sequence). Deletions cut 7 bases from V and 0 bases from J, with 15 bases between. For the CDR3, the DNA is TGTGCCAGTACCTCCGGGACACCGACTAACTATGGCTACACCTTC. Its translation: CASTSGTPTNYGYTF.

V is TRBV7-9 and J is TRBJ1-4; D ambiguous. The CDR3 sequence is 15 residues long. V was shortened by 6 bases and J by 6 bases, with 17 bases between the two germline ends. Germline V gene data show CDR1 as SEHNR and CDR2 as FQNEAQ (reference sequence). The CDR3 loop is CASRGRTRSDEKLFF. DNA of the CDR3: TGTGCCAGCAGGGGCCGCACCAGGTCGGATGAAAAACTGTTTTTT. Based on the CDR3 plus reference TRBV7-9 and TRBJ1-4, the full variable domain is DTGVSQNPRHKITKRGQNVTFRCDPISEHNRLYWYRQTLGQGPEFLTYFQNEAQLEKSRLLSDRFSAERPKGSFSTLEIQRTEQGDSAMYLCASRGRTRSDEKLFFGSGTQLSVL.

This chain uses TRBV12-2 with TRBJ2-1; the table's D gene call, TRBD2, was not cross checked with the DNA. TRBV12-2 is a recognized pseudogene. CDR3 length: 16 residues. The CDR3 spells CASRLNGSRDLNEQFF. As DNA, the CDR3 is TGTGCAAGTCGCTTAAACGGGTCGCGGGATCTCAATGAGCAGTTCTTC.

The gene calls are TRBV29-1 and TRBJ2-5, with TRBD2 matching over 7 bases. The germline gives CDR1 SQVTM, CDR2 ANQGSEA. With V trimmed by 4 bases and J by 3 bases, 2 bases remained unmatched. The CDR3 extends over 12 amino acids. The CDR3 nucleotides are TGCAGCGTTGGCGCGGGGGAAGAGACCCAGTACTTC. Translating gives CSVGAGEETQYF. The complete variable domain, with remaining parts taken from reference TRBV29-1 and TRBJ2-5, reads SAVISQKPSRDICQRGTSLTIQCQVDSQVTMMFWYRQQPGQSLTLIATANQGSEATYESGFVIDKFPISRPNLTFSTLTVSNMSPEDSSIYLCSVGAGEETQYFGPGTRLLVL.

This chain joins TRBV2 and TRBJ1-3, with 9 bases lining up with TRBD1. The CDR3 extends over 16 amino acids. Germline CDR1 and CDR2: SNHLY and FYNNEI. Germline trimming cut 6 bases from V and 1 base from J; bases unmatched to any gene: 7. This CDR3 reads CASSPRGQGSGNTIYF. The CDR3 bases are TGTGCCAGCAGCCCACGTGGACAGGGGTCTGGAAACACCATATATTTT.

V gene TRBV4-1 combines with J gene TRBJ1-2, with D maybe TRBD1 (6 bases). Germline CDR1 and CDR2: MGHRA and YSYEKL. The CDR3 has 15 residues. Trimming left V 4 bases short and J 4 bases short, with 16 bases between. This chain's CDR3 is CASSPPGQPTYGYTF. The DNA of the CDR3 is TGCGCCAGCAGCCCTCCAGGACAGCCCACCTATGGCTACACCTTC.

V is TRBV6-2 or TRBV6-3 and J is TRBJ2-1; 8 bases agree with TRBD2. From germline, CDR1 is MNHEY and CDR2 SVGEGT. The V segment lost 3 bases and the J segment 3 bases; nucleotides outside the gene matches: 16. The CDR3 has 19 residues. The CDR3 sequence: CASSYRKGSGRALYNEQFF. The CDR3 DNA sequence: TGTGCCAGCAGTTATAGGAAGGGGAGCGGGAGAGCCCTCTACAATGAGCAGTTCTTC.

The rearrangement joins TRBV19 to TRBJ2-1; D is ambiguous. The CDR3 runs 18 residues. The germline CDR1 and CDR2 sequences are LNHDA and SQIVND (reference sequence). V lost 0 bases and J lost 0, with 15 bases in between. Here the CDR3 DNA reads TGTGCCAGTAGTATAGATCAGCCGGGCGCGAGCTCCTACAATGAGCAGTTCTTC. Amino acid sequence: CASSIDQPGASSYNEQFF.

V gene TRBV6-1 combines with J gene TRBJ2-3, with D perhaps assigned TRBD1 or TRBD2 (7 bases each). V lost 2 bases, J lost 0 bases, and 12 bases lay in between. The CDR3 is 16 residues long. Germline loops: CDR1 MNHNS, CDR2 SASEGT. The CDR3 reads CASSERGRGSTDTQYF. Here the CDR3 DNA reads TGTGCCAGCAGTGAAAGGGGGCGGGGGAGCACAGATACGCAGTATTTT.

This chain links TRBV5-1 with TRBJ2-1; 7 bases fit TRBD2. The CDR3 length is 16 residues. Germline V gene lookup returns CDR1 SGHRS and CDR2 YFSETQ. The J segment lost 2 bases and the V segment lost 4 bases, leaving 9 bases of the junction unmatched. CDR3 region: CASSNEGLAAYNEQFF. CDR3 sequence (DNA): TGCGCCAGCAGCAATGAGGGCCTAGCGGCCTACAATGAGCAGTTCTTC.

The chain links TRBV4-1 to TRBJ2-1; 8 nucleotides align to TRBD2. CDR1 is MGHRA, CDR2 YSYEKL, per germline. The CDR3 contains 15 residues. The trim removed 1 base at V and 10 bases at J, leaving 9 bases unmatched. CDR3 sequence (DNA): TGCGCCAGCAGCCAAGCGGGAGGGCCGGGTATCGAGCAGTTCTTC. Translation gives CASSQAGGPGIEQFF.

The J gene is TRBJ1-4, the V gene TRBV4-2; 10 nucleotides line up with TRBD1. CDR1 LGHNA and CDR2 YNFKEQ come from the germline V gene. CDR3 size: 14 residues. V lost 3 bases and J lost 11; bases outside the gene matches: 6. The CDR3 region is CASSQGTGEEKLFF. Written as DNA, the CDR3 is TGTGCCAGCAGCCAGGGGACAGGGGAAGAGAAACTGTTTTTT.

V usage is TRBV5-6 and J usage is TRBJ1-2, with a tentative D call TRBD1 (6 bases). V was shortened by 0 bases and J by 0 bases, with 15 bases between the two germline ends. CDR3 length: 17 amino acids. Germline V gene data show CDR1 as SGHDT and CDR2 as YYEEEE. Here the CDR3 reads CASSLVAGEPSNYGYTF. The CDR3 DNA reads TGTGCCAGCAGCTTGGTGGCAGGGGAGCCTTCTAACTATGGCTACACCTTC.

The rearrangement uses TRBV7-2 and TRBJ2-2; D call uncertain. CDR3 size: 16 residues. From germline, CDR1 is SGHTA and CDR2 FQGNSA. V was clipped by 2 bases and J by 7 bases, with 17 bases between them. This chain's CDR3 is CASSLNGPQSSGELFF. The CDR3 bases are TGTGCCAGCAGCTTAAATGGGCCCCAATCGAGCGGGGAGCTGTTTTTT.

This rearrangement joins TRBV9 to TRBJ2-5; no firm D call. Between the trimmed V and J ends, which lost 3 bases and 1 base, there was a span of 1 base. Germline V gives CDR1 SGDLS, CDR2 YYNGEE. There are 11 residues in the CDR3. Here the CDR3 DNA reads TGTGCCAGCAGCGCCCAAGAGACCCAGTACTTC. It encodes CASSAQETQYF.

The rearrangement joins TRBV10-1 to TRBJ2-1; the D is unclear. The V and J ends lost 0 bases and 10 bases respectively, with 13 bases between them. The CDR3 length is 14 residues. Germline lookup yields CDR1 WNHNN and CDR2 SYGVQD (reference sequence). CDR3 coding DNA: TGCGCCAGCAGTGAGTCCGGAACTCTCAGGGAGCAGTTCTTC. Its translation: CASSESGTLREQFF.

V usage is TRBV14 and J usage is TRBJ2-7; D unclear. Trimming pared 1 base from V and 7 bases from J, leaving 11 bases between. The length of the CDR3 is 13 residues. Germline CDR1 SGHDN, CDR2 FVKESK. As DNA, the CDR3 is TGTGCCAGCAGCCAAGGTACAGCATGGGAGCAGTACGTC. It is translated as CASSQGTAWEQYV.

This clone was counted many times. The chain carries TRBV12-5 and TRBJ2-3; possible D gene TRBD1, 6 bases. The V gene lost 4 bases and the J gene lost 4 bases, with 21 bases spanning the gap. From germline, CDR1 is LGHNT and CDR2 FRNRAP. This CDR3 region has 17 residues. As DNA, the CDR3 is TGTGCTAGTGGTTCCCCATGGGGGACACTCGCCGCAGATACGCAGTATTTT. This sequence encodes CASGSPWGTLAADTQYF.

The CDR3 sequence is CASSFRPGHYNEQFF. DNA for the CDR3: TGTGCCAGCAGTTTCCGCCCGGGACACTACAATGAGCAGTTCTTC. This chain links TRBV28 with TRBJ2-1, with D tentatively TRBD1 (6 bases). Trimming removed 3 bases at V and 3 bases at J, with 12 bases between. The CDR3 contains 15 residues. Germline assignment: CDR1 MDHEN and CDR2 SYDVKM.

CDR3 DNA sequence: TGTGCCAGCAGCCGTCGTGAGGGGGGGATTAACAATGAGCAGTTCTTC. This gives the protein CASSRREGGINNEQFF. The V gene is TRBV7-8, the J gene TRBJ2-1, with D possibly TRBD2 on 7 matching bases. The CDR3 has 16 residues. Germline V gene sequence: CDR1 SGHVS, CDR2 FQNEAQ. Between the trimmed V and J ends, which lost 5 bases and 5 bases, there was a span of 19 bases. The entire variable domain, with the rest obtained from reference TRBV7-8 and TRBJ2-1, is as follows: GAGVSQSPRYKVAKRGQDVALRCDPISGHVSLFWYQQALGQGPEFLTYFQNEAQLDKSGLPSDRFFAERPEGSVSTLKIQRTQQEDSAVYLCASSRREGGINNEQFFGPGTRLTVL.

V gene TRBV9 combines with J gene TRBJ1-4; 7 nucleotides line up with TRBD1. V lost 3 bases to trimming and J lost 2 bases; unmatched junction nucleotides: 7. The CDR3 has 16 residues. Germline values: CDR1 SGDLS, CDR2 YYNGEE. The CDR3 DNA sequence: TGTGCCAGCAGCGGACCCAGGGGGGGTACTAATGAAAAACTGTTTTTT. This encodes CASSGPRGGTNEKLFF.

The rearrangement joins TRBV30 to TRBJ2-3; a weak D match, TRBD1 (6 bases). Between the trimmed V and J ends, which lost 2 bases and 6 bases, there was a span of 18 bases. The CDR3 contains 15 residues. Germline CDR1 is GTSNPN and CDR2 is SVGIG (reference sequence). The CDR3 sequence is CAWSWWQGMGDTQYF. CDR3 coding DNA: TGTGCCTGGAGTTGGTGGCAGGGGATGGGGGATACGCAGTATTTT.

V usage is TRBV11-2 and J usage is TRBJ2-3; D gene uncertain. Germline CDR1 reads SGHAT; CDR2 reads FQNNGV. The CDR3 runs 13 residues. Trimming took off 5 bases at V and 4 bases at J, with 10 bases between the two ends. The CDR3 protein is CASSPGAPDTQYF. DNA of the CDR3: TGTGCCAGCAGCCCCGGCGCCCCAGATACGCAGTATTTT.